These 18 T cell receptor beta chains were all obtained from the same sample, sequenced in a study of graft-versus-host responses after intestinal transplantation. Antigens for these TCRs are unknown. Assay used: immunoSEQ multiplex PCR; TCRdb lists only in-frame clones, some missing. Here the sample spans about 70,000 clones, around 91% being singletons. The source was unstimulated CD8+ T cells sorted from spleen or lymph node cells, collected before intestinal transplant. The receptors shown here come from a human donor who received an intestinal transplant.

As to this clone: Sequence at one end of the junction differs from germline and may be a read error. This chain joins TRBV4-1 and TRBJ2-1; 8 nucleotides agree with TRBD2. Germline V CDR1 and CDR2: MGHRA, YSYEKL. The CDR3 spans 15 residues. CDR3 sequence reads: CASTQGVAGHNEQFF. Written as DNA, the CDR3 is TGCGCCAGCACCCAAGGGGTAGCGGGGCACAATGAGCAGTTCTTC.

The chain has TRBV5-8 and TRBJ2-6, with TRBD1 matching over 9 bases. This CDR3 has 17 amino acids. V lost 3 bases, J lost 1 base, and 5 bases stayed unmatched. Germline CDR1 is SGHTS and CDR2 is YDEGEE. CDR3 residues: CASSSRDRASGANVLTF. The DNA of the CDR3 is TGTGCCAGCAGCTCCCGGGACAGGGCGTCTGGGGCCAACGTCCTGACTTTC.

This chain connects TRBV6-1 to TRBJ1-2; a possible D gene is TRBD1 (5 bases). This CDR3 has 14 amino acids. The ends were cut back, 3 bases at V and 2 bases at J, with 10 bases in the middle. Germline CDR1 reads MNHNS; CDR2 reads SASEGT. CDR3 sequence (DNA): TGTGCCAGCAGTGAGGGGGGACCCAACTATGGCTACACCTTC. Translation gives CASSEGGPNYGYTF.

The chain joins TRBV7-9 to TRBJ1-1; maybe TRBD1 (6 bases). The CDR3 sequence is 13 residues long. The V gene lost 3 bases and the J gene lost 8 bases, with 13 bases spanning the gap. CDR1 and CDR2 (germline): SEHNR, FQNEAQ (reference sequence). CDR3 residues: CASSLGSRGEAFF. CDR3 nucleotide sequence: TGTGCCAGCAGCTTGGGGTCTAGGGGGGAAGCTTTCTTT. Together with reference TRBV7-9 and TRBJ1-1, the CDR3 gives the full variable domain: DTGVSQNPRHKITKRGQNVTFRCDPISEHNRLYWYRQTLGQGPEFLTYFQNEAQLEKSRLLSDRFSAERPKGSFSTLEIQRTEQGDSAMYLCASSLGSRGEAFFGQGTRLTVV.

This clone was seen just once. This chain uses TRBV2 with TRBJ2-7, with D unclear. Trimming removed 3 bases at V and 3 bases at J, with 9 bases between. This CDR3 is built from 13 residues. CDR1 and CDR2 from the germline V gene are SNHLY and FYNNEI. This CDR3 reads CASSDRQVYEQYF. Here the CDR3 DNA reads TGTGCCAGCAGTGACCGGCAGGTCTACGAGCAGTACTTC.

CDR3 sequence reads: CASSHTSGGQEEQFF. Here the CDR3 DNA reads TGCGCCAGCAGCCACACTAGCGGGGGGCAGGAGGAGCAGTTCTTC. The chain uses TRBV4-1 and TRBJ2-1; 12 bases line up with TRBD2. The CDR3 has 15 residues. Unmatched junction bases numbered 7, after V lost 3 bases and J lost 10 bases. Germline CDR1 and CDR2: MGHRA and YSYEKL.

The CDR3 nucleotides read TGTGCCAGTCATCCCCAAGGGGACACCCTGAACACTGAAGCTTTCTTT. This translates into CASHPQGDTLNTEAFF. The chain joins TRBV19 to TRBJ1-1, with D perhaps matching TRBD1 (6 bases). Germline values: CDR1 LNHDA, CDR2 SQIVND (reference sequence). CDR3 length: 16 amino acids. Trimming stripped 8 bases from V and 0 bases from J, with 19 bases between.

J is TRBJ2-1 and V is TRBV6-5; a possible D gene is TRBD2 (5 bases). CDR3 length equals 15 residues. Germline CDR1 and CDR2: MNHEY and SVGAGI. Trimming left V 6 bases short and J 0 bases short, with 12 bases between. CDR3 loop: CASRPDGDSYNEQFF. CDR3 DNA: TGTGCCAGCAGGCCGGACGGGGACTCCTACAATGAGCAGTTCTTC.

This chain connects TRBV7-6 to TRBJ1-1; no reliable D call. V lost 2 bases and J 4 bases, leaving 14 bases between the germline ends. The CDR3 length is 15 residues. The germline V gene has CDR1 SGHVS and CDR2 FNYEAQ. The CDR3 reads CASSLSSHGGTEAFF. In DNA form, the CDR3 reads TGTGCCAGCAGCTTATCCTCCCACGGAGGCACTGAAGCTTTCTTT.

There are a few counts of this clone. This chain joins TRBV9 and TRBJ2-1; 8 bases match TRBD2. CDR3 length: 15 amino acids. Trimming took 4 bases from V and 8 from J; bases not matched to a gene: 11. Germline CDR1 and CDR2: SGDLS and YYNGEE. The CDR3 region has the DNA TGTGCCAGCAGCCCGGGGGGGGTCCCGGCGGATGAGCAGTTCTTC. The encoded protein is CASSPGGVPADEQFF.

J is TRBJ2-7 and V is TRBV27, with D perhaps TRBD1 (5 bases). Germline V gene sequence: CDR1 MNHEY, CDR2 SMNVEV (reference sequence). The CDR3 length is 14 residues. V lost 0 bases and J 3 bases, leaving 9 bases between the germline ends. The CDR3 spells CASSLSSQGYEQYF. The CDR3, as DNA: TGTGCCAGCAGTTTATCATCCCAGGGCTACGAGCAGTACTTC.

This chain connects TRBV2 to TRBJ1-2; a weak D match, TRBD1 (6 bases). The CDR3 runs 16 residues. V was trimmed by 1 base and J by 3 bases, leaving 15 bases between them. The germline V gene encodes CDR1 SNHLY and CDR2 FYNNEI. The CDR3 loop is CASSEEGQIGDYGYTF. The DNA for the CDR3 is TGTGCCAGCAGTGAAGAAGGACAGATTGGGGACTATGGCTACACCTTC.

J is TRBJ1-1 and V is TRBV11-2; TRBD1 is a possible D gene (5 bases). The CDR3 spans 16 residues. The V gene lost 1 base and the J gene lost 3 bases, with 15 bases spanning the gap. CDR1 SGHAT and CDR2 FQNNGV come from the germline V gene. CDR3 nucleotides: TGTGCCAGCAGCTTAGCCCCGTCGGGGGGAGACACTGAAGCTTTCTTT. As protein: CASSLAPSGGDTEAFF.

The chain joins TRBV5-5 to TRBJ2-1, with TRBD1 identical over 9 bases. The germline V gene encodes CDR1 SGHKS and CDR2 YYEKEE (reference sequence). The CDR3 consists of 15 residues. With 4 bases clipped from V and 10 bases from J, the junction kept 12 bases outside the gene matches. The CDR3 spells CASSQTGTGWEEQFF. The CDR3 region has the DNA TGTGCCAGCAGCCAAACGGGGACAGGGTGGGAGGAGCAGTTCTTC.

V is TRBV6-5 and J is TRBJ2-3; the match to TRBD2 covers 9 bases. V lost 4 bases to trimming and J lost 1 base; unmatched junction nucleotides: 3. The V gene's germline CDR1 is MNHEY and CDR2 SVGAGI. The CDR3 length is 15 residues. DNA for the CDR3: TGTGCCAGCAGTTCCCCTAGCGGGGGCACAGATACGCAGTATTTT. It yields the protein CASSSPSGGTDTQYF.

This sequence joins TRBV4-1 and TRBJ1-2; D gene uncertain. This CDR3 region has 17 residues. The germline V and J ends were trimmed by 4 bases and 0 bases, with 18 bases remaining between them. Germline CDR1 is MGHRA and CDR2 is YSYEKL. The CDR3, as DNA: TGCGCCAGCAGCCTTACCCAGACTCCCCAAGCTAACTATGGCTACACCTTC. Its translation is CASSLTQTPQANYGYTF.

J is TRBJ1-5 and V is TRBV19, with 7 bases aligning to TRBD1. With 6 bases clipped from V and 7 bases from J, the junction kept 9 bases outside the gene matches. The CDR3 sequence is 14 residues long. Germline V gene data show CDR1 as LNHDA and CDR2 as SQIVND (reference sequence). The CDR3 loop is CASSPQGVWQPQHF. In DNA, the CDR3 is TGTGCCAGTAGCCCCCAGGGGGTATGGCAGCCCCAGCATTTT.

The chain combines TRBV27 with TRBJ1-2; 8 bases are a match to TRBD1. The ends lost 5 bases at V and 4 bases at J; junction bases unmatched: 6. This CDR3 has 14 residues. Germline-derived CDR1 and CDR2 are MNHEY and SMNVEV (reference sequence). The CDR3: CASSPTGVGYGYTF. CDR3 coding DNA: TGTGCCAGCAGTCCGACAGGGGTTGGCTATGGCTACACCTTC.